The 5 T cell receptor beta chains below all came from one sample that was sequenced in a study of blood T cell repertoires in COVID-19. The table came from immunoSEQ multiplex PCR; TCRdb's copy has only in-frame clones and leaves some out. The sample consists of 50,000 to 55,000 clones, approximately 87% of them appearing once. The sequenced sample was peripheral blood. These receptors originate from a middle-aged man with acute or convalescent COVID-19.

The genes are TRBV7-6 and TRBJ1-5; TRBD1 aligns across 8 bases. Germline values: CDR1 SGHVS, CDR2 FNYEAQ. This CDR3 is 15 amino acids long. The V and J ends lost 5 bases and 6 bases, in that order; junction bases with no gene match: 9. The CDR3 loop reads CASSPLTGEGQPQHF. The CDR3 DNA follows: TGTGCCAGCAGCCCGCTGACAGGGGAAGGTCAGCCCCAGCATTTT.

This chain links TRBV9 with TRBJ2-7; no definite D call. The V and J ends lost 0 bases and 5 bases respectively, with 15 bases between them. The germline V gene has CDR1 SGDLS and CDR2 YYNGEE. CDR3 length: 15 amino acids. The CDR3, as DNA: TGTGCCAGCAGCGTAGCTCCCGTGGCAGTGAACGAGCAGTACTTC. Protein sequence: CASSVAPVAVNEQYF. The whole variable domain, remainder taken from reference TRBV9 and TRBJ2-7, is DSGVTQTPKHLITATGQRVTLRCSPRSGDLSVYWYQQSLDQGLQFLIQYYNGEERAKGNILERFSAQQFPDLHSELNLSSLELGDSALYFCASSVAPVAVNEQYFGPGTRLTVT.

CDR3 sequence reads: CSVGDYNSPLHF. In DNA, the CDR3 is TGCAGCGTAGGAGATTATAATTCACCCCTCCACTTT. The chain joins TRBV29-1 to TRBJ1-6; no clear D gene. V lost 6 bases and J 4 bases, leaving 7 bases between the germline ends. From germline, CDR1 is SQVTM and CDR2 ANQGSEA. The CDR3 has 12 amino acids.

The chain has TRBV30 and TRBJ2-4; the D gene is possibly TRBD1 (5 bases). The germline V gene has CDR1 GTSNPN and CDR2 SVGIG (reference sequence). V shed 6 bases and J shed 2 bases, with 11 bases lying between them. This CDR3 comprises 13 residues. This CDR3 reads CACQGTTKNIQYF. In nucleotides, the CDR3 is TGTGCCTGCCAGGGTACGACCAAAAACATTCAGTACTTC.

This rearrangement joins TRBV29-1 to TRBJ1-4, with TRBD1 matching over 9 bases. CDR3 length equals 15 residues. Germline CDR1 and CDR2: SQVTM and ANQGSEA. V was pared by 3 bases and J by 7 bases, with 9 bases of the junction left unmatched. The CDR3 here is CSVEGTGRLGEKLFF. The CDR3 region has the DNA TGCAGCGTTGAGGGGACAGGGAGGCTTGGTGAAAAACTGTTTTTT. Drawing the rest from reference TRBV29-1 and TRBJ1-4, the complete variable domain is SAVISQKPSRDICQRGTSLTIQCQVDSQVTMMFWYRQQPGQSLTLIATANQGSEATYESGFVIDKFPISRPNLTFSTLTVSNMSPEDSSIYLCSVEGTGRLGEKLFFGSGTQLSVL.